This T cell receptor (beta chain) was found in a study of response to subunit inactivated influenza vaccine. This clonotype has a count of ten or more. TCRdb fed the RT-PCR reads into MiXCR, producing one record per CDR3 protein. The sample shows hundreds of thousands of distinct CDR3 sequences, about 10% of them seen only once. CDR1 and CDR2 (germline): SGDLS, YYNGEE. The CDR3 is 10 amino acids. V lost 1 base and J 11 bases, leaving 6 bases between the germline ends. In addition, the sample was reused for a study of T cells expressing NK-cell markers. Turning to that study: 5'RACE template switching with UMIs produced the TCR beta cDNA. Sorting was restricted to alpha-beta TCR T cells by an anti-gamma-delta TCR antibody in several experiments. In a group of several donors, dominant NKG2C+ clonotypes represented 1.0-7.0% of CD8+ T cells. The same clonotypes also predominated in the CD3+CD56-NKG2C+ fraction of a handful of donors.

The sample was PBMCs from blood, taken on the day of vaccination. V gene TRBV9 combines with J gene TRBJ1-1, with D unclear. The source is a man between 45 and 60 years old who received an inactivated influenza vaccine. The CDR3 DNA follows: TGTGCCAGCAGCGTAAAGAGGGCTTTCTTT. Protein: CASSVKRAFF.